This T cell receptor (beta chain) was documented in a study of cytomegalovirus exposure and HLA in healthy donors. Study-wide context: In an early release, HLA-typed donors contributed 75 million to 85 million unique TCR sequences. Study-level findings and limits: Excluded: some indistinguishable V segments such as TRBV6-2 and TRBV6-3.

The CDR3 covers 14 residues. After removal of 5 bases from V and 6 bases from J, the junction contained 4 bases not matched to a gene. The germline CDR1 and CDR2 sequences are SNHLY and FYNNEI. Concerning this clone itself: Its target is unknown.

The PCR made use of 60 Vbeta and 13 Jbeta primers. Generated by immunoSEQ multiplex PCR, the TCRdb table keeps only in-frame clones and is missing some. The sample shows around 120,000 clones, over 70% of them seen only once. The sample consisted of PBMCs. The sequence was obtained from a woman in her late teens or twenties in good health and CMV-seronegative. The V call is TRBV2, the J call TRBJ1-6; 7 bases map to TRBD1. CDR3 amino acids: CASSMDRSNSPLHF. The CDR3 region has the DNA TGTGCCAGCAGTATGGACAGGTCTAATTCACCCCTCCACTTT.